The next 16 T cell receptor beta chains were all read from a single sample in a study of blood T cells in healthy people across ages (dated by TCRdb to about 2015). The library relied on 5' RACE. For sequencing, an Illumina HiSeq 2500 was employed. A second roughly 6 to 12 cycle PCR used a sample-barcoded 5' primer and a J-beta primer mix. The public reads were run again by TCRdb, first through fastp at Q25 and then through MiXCR, and only productive beta chains were kept. CDR3 protein sequences are deduplicated, and each keeps its most common genes and DNA. The table for this sample lists 760,000 or so distinct CDR3 sequences; roughly 25% of them were counted only once. Together, the top ten hold 9.4% of the sample. The sample was also reused in another study, on T cells of mothers and their children.

The sequencing sample was made of blood. These receptors all come from a boy under 18 in good health.

In its sample, this clonotype was seen a few times. This chain connects TRBV29-1 to TRBJ1-3, with D unclear. CDR1 and CDR2 from the germline V gene are SQVTM and ANQGSEA. V shed 4 bases and J shed 0 bases, with 13 bases lying between them. The CDR3 length is 15 residues. The CDR3: CSVGNNLGSGNTIYF. CDR3 DNA: TGCAGCGTTGGGAACAACCTCGGCTCTGGAAACACCATATATTTT. Based on the CDR3 plus reference TRBV29-1 and TRBJ1-3, the full variable domain is SAVISQKPSRDICQRGTSLTIQCQVDSQVTMMFWYRQQPGQSLTLIATANQGSEATYESGFVIDKFPISRPNLTFSTLTVSNMSPEDSSIYLCSVGNNLGSGNTIYFGEGSWLTVV.

The chain uses TRBV19 and TRBJ2-1, with 8 bases identical to TRBD2. The junction had 4 bases not matched to a gene; V was cut back by 3 bases and J by 3 bases. Per germline, CDR1 LNHDA and CDR2 SQIVND (reference sequence). CDR3 length: 15 residues. For the CDR3, the DNA is TGTGCCAGTAGTATCGGGGGGGCATACTACAATGAGCAGTTCTTC. This encodes CASSIGGAYYNEQFF.

The V call is TRBV7-2, the J call TRBJ2-7; 12 bases map to TRBD1. Matching the DNA end better, TRBJ2-1 makes the J call doubtful. From germline, CDR1 is SGHTA and CDR2 FQGNSA. The CDR3 spans 16 residues. Written as DNA, the CDR3 is TGTGCCAGCAGCTTAGTGGGGGGACAGGGGGCGAATGAGCAGTTCTTC. Amino acids: CASSLVGGQGANEQFF.

The chain couples TRBV7-9 to TRBJ2-1; D may match TRBD1 or TRBD2 (5 bases each). CDR1 is SEHNR, CDR2 FQNEAQ, per germline (reference sequence). V was cut by 3 bases and J by 10 bases, with 13 bases left in between. This CDR3 has 13 amino acids. CDR3 protein: CASSLGRGTEQFF. The CDR3, as DNA: TGTGCCAGCAGCTTGGGACGGGGTACGGAGCAGTTCTTC.

The chain is built from TRBV5-1 and TRBJ2-1; 7 positions agree with TRBD1. The junction had 8 bases not matched to a gene; V was cut back by 0 bases and J by 2 bases. Germline-derived CDR1 and CDR2 are SGHRS and YFSETQ. The CDR3 is 17 amino acids. CDR3 protein: CASSLDTGASTYNEQFF. DNA for the CDR3: TGCGCCAGCAGCTTGGATACAGGGGCTTCGACCTACAATGAGCAGTTCTTC.

This clonotype occurred a few times. This chain uses TRBV12-3 or TRBV12-4 with TRBJ2-3; a weak D match, TRBD2 (5 bases). Trimming cost V 1 base and J 5 bases, with 22 bases left between them. This CDR3 contains 18 residues. CDR3 region: CASSLDPLTRADGDTQYF. CDR3 nucleotides: TGTGCCAGCAGTTTAGATCCCCTTACGCGGGCGGACGGAGATACGCAGTATTTT.

The chain carries TRBV20-1 and TRBJ2-7, with 7 bases fitting TRBD2. Germline V gene sequence: CDR1 DFQATT, CDR2 SNEGSKA (reference sequence). The CDR3 totals 16 residues. V lost 1 base to trimming and J lost 6 bases; unmatched junction nucleotides: 15. CDR3 sequence: CSARGAGAKIAGEQYF. The CDR3 DNA is TGCAGTGCTAGAGGGGCTGGGGCCAAAATAGCGGGCGAGCAGTACTTC.

About this clonotype itself: A junction end diverges from the germline sequence, so it may reflect a read error. The chain couples TRBV7-8 to TRBJ2-1; 9 bases align to TRBD2. Germline CDR1 reads SGHVS; CDR2 reads FQNEAQ. The CDR3 totals 15 residues. The CDR3 sequence: CANSFRPSGENERFF. The CDR3 nucleotides are TGTGCCAACAGCTTTCGGCCTAGCGGGGAAAATGAGCGGTTCTTC.

This chain uses TRBV3-1 with TRBJ1-2, with a tentative D call TRBD1 (6 bases). Deletions cut 6 bases from V and 4 bases from J, with 15 bases between. Germline V lookup: CDR1 LGHDT, CDR2 YNNKEL (reference sequence). The CDR3 has 14 residues. The CDR3 sequence: CASSISDSRYGYTF. CDR3 in DNA: TGTGCCAGCAGTATTTCGGACAGCCGCTATGGCTACACCTTC.

V and J are TRBV7-9 and TRBJ2-1; TRBD2 matches at 8 bases. CDR3 length: 16 amino acids. V trimming: 1 base; J trimming: 8 bases; junction bases outside the gene matches: 10. CDR1 and CDR2 from the germline V gene are SEHNR and FQNEAQ (reference sequence). The chain's CDR3 is CASSLVVVLREDEQFF. CDR3 nucleotides: TGTGCCAGCAGCTTAGTGGTTGTGTTGCGGGAGGATGAGCAGTTCTTC. The complete variable domain, with remaining parts taken from reference TRBV7-9 and TRBJ2-1, reads DTGVSQNPRHKITKRGQNVTFRCDPISEHNRLYWYRQTLGQGPEFLTYFQNEAQLEKSRLLSDRFSAERPKGSFSTLEIQRTEQGDSAMYLCASSLVVVLREDEQFFGPGTRLTVL.

The chain couples TRBV10-3 to TRBJ2-5, with D perhaps TRBD2 (7 bases). The germline CDR1 and CDR2 sequences are ENHRY and SYGVKD. The CDR3 has 17 amino acids. Trimming cost V 2 bases and J 1 base, with 17 bases left between them. Written as DNA, the CDR3 is TGTGCCATCAGTGAGCGGGAAGGCGGGGGCGTCCAAGAGACCCAGTACTTC. It codes for CAISEREGGGVQETQYF.

This clonotype was seen more than once but under ten times. The rearrangement links TRBV20-1 to TRBJ1-2; 9 bases fit TRBD1. Germline values: CDR1 DFQATT, CDR2 SNEGSKA (reference sequence). This CDR3 has 15 amino acids. Trimming cost V 4 bases and J 10 bases; bases outside gene matches: 16. CDR3 sequence (DNA): TGCAGTGCTAATCTACCGGGACAGGGACTTAGGGTCTACACCTTC. Translated, it gives CSANLPGQGLRVYTF.

This chain uses TRBV20-1 with TRBJ2-1; D may be TRBD2 (5 bases). The CDR3 spans 13 residues. The V end lost 6 bases, the J end lost 13 bases, and 22 bases lay between the germline ends. Germline V CDR1 and CDR2: DFQATT, SNEGSKA (reference sequence). The CDR3 DNA sequence: TGCAGTGCCTTCGGCGAAGAGGCGGGTGCACAGTTCTTC. Amino acids: CSAFGEEAGAQFF.

This chain joins TRBV12-3 or TRBV12-4 and TRBJ1-1; the D is unclear. V was pared by 5 bases and J by 7 bases, with 14 bases between. The CDR3 is 13 amino acids. CDR3 sequence reads: CASSPRTDFEAFF. Here the CDR3 DNA reads TGTGCCAGCAGTCCAAGGACGGATTTTGAAGCTTTCTTT.

This clonotype was recorded a few times. This chain connects TRBV12-3 or TRBV12-4 to TRBJ2-5; 12 bases are a match to TRBD2. The J call may be wrong; the DNA end is better matched by TRBJ2-1. This CDR3 spans 14 amino acids. The CDR3 DNA reads as TGTGCCATCGCAGGACTAGCGGGAATAAATGAGCAGTTCTTC. Translating it yields CAIAGLAGINEQFF.

V gene TRBV12-3 or TRBV12-4 combines with J gene TRBJ1-1; D is uncertain. Between the trimmed V and J ends, which lost 8 bases and 3 bases, there was a span of 10 bases. The CDR3 loop spans 12 amino acids. The CDR3 DNA reads as TGTGCCAGCGAACGTGGCGACACTGAAGCTTTCTTT. Amino acid sequence: CASERGDTEAFF.